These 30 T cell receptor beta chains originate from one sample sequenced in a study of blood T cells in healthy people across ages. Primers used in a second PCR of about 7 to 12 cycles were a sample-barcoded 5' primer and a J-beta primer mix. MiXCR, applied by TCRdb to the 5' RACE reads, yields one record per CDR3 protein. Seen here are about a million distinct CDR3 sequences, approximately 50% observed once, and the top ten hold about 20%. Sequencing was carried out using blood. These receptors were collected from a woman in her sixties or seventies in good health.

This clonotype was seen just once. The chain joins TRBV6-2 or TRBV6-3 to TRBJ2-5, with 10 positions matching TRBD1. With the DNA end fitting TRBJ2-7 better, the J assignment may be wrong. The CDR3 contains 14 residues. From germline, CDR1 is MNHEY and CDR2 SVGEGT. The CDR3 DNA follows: TGTGCCAGCCTGCGGGACAGGGGAATCAACGAGCAGTACTTC. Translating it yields CASLRDRGINEQYF.

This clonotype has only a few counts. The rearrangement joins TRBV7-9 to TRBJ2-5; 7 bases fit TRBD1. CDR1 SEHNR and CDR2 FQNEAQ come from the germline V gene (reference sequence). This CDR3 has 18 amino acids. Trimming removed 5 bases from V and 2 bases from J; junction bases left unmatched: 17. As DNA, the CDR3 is TGTGCCAGCAGCGCTATCTCCCTGGGGGACAGACTACAAGAGACCCAGTACTTC. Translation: CASSAISLGDRLQETQYF.

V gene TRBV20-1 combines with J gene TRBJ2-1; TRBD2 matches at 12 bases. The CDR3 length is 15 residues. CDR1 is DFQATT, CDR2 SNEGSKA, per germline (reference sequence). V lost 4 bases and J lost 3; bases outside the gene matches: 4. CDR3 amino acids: CSATKLAGGYNEQFF. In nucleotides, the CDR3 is TGCAGTGCTACCAAACTAGCGGGAGGCTACAATGAGCAGTTCTTC.

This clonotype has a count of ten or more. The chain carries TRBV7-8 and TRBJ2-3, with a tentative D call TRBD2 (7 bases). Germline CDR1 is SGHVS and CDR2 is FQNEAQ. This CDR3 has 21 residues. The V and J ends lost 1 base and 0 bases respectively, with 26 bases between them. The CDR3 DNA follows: TGTGCCAGCAGCTTAGACCTCCCGTGGGGGAGGGGGGATAGTAGCACAGATACGCAGTATTTT. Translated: CASSLDLPWGRGDSSTDTQYF.

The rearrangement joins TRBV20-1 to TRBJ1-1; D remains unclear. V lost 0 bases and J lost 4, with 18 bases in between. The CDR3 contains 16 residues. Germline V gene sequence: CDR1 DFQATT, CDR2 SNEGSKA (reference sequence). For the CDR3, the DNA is TGCAGTGCTAGAGATCCTACACTAAGAGAGGTCACTGAAGCTTTCTTT. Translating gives CSARDPTLREVTEAFF.

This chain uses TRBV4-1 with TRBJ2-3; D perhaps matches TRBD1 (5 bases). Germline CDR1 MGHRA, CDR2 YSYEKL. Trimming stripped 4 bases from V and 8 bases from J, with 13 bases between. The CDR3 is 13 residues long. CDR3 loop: CASSRQGLGTQYF. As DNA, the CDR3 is TGCGCCAGCAGCCGGCAGGGTTTAGGTACGCAGTATTTT.

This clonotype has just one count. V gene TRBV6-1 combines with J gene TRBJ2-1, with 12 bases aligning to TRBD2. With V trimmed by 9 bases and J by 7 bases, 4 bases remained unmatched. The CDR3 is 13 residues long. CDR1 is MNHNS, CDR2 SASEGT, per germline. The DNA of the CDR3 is TGTGCCAGTCGACTAGCGGGGGAGAATGAGCAGTTCTTC. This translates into CASRLAGENEQFF.

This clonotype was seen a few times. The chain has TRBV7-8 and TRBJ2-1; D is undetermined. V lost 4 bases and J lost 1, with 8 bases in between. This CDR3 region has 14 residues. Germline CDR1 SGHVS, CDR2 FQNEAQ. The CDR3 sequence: CASSWAVSYNEQFF. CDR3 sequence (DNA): TGTGCCAGCAGCTGGGCGGTTTCCTACAATGAGCAGTTCTTC.

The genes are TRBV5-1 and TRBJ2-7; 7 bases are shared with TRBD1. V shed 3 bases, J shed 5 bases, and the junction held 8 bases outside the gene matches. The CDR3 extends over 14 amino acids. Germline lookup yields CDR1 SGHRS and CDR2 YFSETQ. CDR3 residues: CASSSRGMVHEQYF. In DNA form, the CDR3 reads TGCGCCAGCAGCTCCAGGGGGATGGTTCACGAGCAGTACTTC.

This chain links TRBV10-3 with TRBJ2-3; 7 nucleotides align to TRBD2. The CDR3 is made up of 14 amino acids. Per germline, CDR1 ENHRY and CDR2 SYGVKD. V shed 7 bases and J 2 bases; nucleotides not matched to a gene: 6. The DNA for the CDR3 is TGTGCCATCAAGGGGCTAGCGGACACAGATACGCAGTATTTT. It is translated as CAIKGLADTDTQYF.

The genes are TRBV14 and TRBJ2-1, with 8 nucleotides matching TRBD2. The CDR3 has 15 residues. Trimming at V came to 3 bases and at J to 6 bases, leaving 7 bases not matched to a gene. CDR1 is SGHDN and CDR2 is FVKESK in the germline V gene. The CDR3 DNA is TGTGCCAGCAGCCACACTAGCGGAGTGGGCAATGAGCAGTTCTTC. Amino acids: CASSHTSGVGNEQFF.

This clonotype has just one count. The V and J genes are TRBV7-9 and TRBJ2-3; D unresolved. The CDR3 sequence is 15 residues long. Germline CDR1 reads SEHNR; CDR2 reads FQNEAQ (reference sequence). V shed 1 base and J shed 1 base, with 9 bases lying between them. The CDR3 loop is CASSLDQAGTDTQYF. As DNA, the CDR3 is TGTGCCAGCAGCTTAGACCAGGCAGGCACAGATACGCAGTATTTT.

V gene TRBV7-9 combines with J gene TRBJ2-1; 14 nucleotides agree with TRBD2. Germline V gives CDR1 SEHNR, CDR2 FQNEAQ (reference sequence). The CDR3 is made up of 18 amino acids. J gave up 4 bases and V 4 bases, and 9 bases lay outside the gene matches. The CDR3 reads CASSSFRTSGRRYNEQFF. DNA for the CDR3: TGTGCCAGCAGCTCGTTCCGGACTAGCGGGAGGAGGTACAATGAGCAGTTCTTC.

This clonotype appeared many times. CDR3 DNA sequence: TGTGCCAGCAGCCCCGGGGTTATCCAAGGTGGCGACGAGCAGTACTTC. This sequence encodes CASSPGVIQGGDEQYF. The chain joins TRBV7-2 to TRBJ2-7; D is perhaps TRBD2 (5 bases). CDR1 SGHTA and CDR2 FQGNSA come from the germline V gene. Trimming shortened V by 5 bases and J by 5 bases, and 22 bases separated the two germline ends. There are 16 residues in the CDR3.

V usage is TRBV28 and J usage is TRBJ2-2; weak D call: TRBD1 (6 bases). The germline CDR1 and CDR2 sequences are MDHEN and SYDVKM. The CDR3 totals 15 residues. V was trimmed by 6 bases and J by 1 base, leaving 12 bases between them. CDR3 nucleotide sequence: TGTGCCAGCAGCCCCCACAGGGTGAACACCGGGGAGCTGTTTTTT. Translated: CASSPHRVNTGELFF.

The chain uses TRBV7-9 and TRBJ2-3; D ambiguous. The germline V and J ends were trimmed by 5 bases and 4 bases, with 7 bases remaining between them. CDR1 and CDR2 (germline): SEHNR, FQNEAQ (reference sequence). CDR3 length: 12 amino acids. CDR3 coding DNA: TGTGCCAGCAGCGTGGGCCCAGATACGCAGTATTTT. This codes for CASSVGPDTQYF.

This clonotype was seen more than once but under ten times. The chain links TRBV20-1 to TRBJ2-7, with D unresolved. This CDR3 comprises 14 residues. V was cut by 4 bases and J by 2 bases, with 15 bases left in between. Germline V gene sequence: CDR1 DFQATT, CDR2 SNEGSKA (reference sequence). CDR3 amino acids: CSAIYTKPPYEQYF. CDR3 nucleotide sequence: TGCAGTGCTATATATACAAAACCCCCCTACGAGCAGTACTTC.

The CDR3 region is CASSASGTVTDTQYF. CDR3 coding DNA: TGTGCCAGCAGCGCCTCCGGGACGGTCACAGATACGCAGTATTTT. This chain uses TRBV7-2 with TRBJ2-3; D tentatively fits TRBD1 or TRBD2 (5 bases each). Trimming cost V 5 bases and J 2 bases, with 14 bases left between them. Germline CDR1 reads SGHTA; CDR2 reads FQGNSA. This CDR3 has 15 residues.

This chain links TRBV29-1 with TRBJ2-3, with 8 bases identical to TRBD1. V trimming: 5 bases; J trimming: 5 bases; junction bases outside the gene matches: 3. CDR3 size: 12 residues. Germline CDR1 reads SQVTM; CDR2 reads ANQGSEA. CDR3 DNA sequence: TGCAGCGTTCGACAGGGGATAGATACGCAGTATTTT. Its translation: CSVRQGIDTQYF.

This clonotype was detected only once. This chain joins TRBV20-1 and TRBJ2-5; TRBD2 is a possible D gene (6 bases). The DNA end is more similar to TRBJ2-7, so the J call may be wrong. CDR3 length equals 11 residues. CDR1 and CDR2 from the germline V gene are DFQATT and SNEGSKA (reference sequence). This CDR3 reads CSAIAVYEQYF. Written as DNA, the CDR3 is TGCAGTGCAATAGCGGTTTACGAGCAGTACTTC.

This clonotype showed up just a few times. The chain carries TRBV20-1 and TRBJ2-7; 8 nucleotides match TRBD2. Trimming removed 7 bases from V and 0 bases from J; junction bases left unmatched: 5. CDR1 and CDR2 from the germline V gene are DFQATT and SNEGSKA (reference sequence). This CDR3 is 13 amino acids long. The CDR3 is CSVGGRTSYEQYF. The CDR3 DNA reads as TGCAGTGTAGGCGGGAGGACCTCCTACGAGCAGTACTTC.

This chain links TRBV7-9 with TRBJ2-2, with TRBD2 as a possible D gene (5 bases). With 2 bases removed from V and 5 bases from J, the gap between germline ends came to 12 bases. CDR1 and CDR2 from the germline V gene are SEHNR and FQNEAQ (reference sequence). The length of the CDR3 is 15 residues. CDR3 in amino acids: CASSLWGVRTGELFF. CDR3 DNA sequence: TGTGCCAGCAGCTTATGGGGAGTACGGACCGGGGAGCTGTTTTTT.

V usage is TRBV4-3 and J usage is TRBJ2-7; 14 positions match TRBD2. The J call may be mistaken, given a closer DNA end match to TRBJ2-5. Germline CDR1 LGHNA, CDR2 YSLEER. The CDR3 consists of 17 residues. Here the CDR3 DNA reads TGCGCCAGCAGCCACGAAGGGACTAGCGGGAGCAGGGAGACCCAGTACTTC. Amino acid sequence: CASSHEGTSGSRETQYF.

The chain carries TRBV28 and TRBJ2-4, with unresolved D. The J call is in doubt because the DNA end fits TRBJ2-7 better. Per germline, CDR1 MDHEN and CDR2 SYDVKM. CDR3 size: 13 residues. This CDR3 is CASSSWGNGEQYF. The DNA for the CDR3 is TGTGCCAGCAGTTCGTGGGGAAATGGCGAGCAGTACTTC.

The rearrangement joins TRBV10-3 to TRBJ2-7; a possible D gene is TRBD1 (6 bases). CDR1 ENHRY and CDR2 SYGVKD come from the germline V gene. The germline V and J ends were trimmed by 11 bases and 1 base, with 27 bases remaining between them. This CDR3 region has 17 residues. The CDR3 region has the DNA TGTGCCGCCCCACCGGGACAAAGGTGGATCGGGTCCTACGAGCAGTACTTC. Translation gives CAAPPGQRWIGSYEQYF.

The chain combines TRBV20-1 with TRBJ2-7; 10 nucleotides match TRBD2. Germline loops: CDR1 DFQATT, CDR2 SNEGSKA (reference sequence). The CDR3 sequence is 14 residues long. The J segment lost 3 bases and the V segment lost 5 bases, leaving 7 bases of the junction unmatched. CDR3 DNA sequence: TGCAGTGCTCAAGGACTAGCGGCGGGCTACGAGCAGTACTTC. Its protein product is CSAQGLAAGYEQYF.

The CDR3 DNA reads TGTGCCAGCAGATTGACAGGGGTAGGGGACCACCAAGAGACCCAGTACTTC. Encoded protein: CASRLTGVGDHQETQYF. V gene TRBV6-1 combines with J gene TRBJ2-5; 8 nucleotides agree with TRBD1. Trimming took 6 bases from V and 0 from J; bases not matched to a gene: 12. The CDR3 loop spans 17 amino acids. Germline CDR1 and CDR2: MNHNS and SASEGT.

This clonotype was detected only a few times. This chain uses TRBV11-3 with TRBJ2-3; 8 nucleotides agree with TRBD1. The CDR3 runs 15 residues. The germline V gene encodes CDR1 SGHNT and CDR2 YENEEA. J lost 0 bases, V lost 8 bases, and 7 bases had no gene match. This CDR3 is CASATGASSTDTQYF. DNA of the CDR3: TGTGCCAGCGCGACAGGGGCCTCTAGCACAGATACGCAGTATTTT.

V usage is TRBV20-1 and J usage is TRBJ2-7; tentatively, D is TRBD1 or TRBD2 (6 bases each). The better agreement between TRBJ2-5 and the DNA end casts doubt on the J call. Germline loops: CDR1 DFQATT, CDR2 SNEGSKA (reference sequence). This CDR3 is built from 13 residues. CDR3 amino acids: CSASLTGAETQYF. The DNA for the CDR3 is TGCAGTGCTAGTCTCACGGGGGCAGAGACCCAGTACTTC.

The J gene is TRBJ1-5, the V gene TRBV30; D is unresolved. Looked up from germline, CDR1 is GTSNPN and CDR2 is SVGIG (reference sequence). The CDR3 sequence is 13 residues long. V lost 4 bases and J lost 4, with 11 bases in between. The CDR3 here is CAWNPAGNQPQHF. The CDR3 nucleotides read TGTGCCTGGAACCCCGCGGGGAATCAGCCCCAGCATTTT.